The 30 T cell receptor beta chains below come from one sample, sequenced in a study of blood T cell repertoires in COVID-19. TCRdb's copy holds only in-frame clones and misses some; the assay was immunoSEQ multiplex PCR. Of around 99,000 clones detected, about 87% appear once; the ten largest clones hold less than 8%. The sequenced sample was peripheral blood. The receptor set was obtained from a woman in her fifties or sixties with acute or convalescent COVID-19.

The chain couples TRBV6-6 to TRBJ2-2, with TRBD1 identical over 7 bases. This CDR3 is built from 14 residues. With 8 bases clipped from V and 0 bases from J, the junction kept 3 bases outside the gene matches. CDR1 MNHNY and CDR2 SVGAGI come from the germline V gene (reference sequence). This CDR3 reads CASGDSSNTGELFF. DNA of the CDR3: TGTGCCAGCGGGGACAGTTCGAACACCGGGGAGCTGTTTTTT.

The chain employs TRBV6-5 and TRBJ1-1, with 8 nucleotides matching TRBD1. V lost 6 bases, J lost 0 bases, and 6 bases stayed unmatched. The CDR3 consists of 15 residues. CDR1 MNHEY and CDR2 SVGAGI come from the germline V gene. This CDR3 is CASRGRTGLNTEAFF. Here the CDR3 DNA reads TGTGCCAGCAGGGGTAGGACAGGGCTGAACACTGAAGCTTTCTTT.

This chain uses TRBV28 with TRBJ1-2; 7 bases map to TRBD1. Germline CDR1 reads MDHEN; CDR2 reads SYDVKM. Losses at the gene ends were 6 bases for V and 3 bases for J; bases not matched to a gene: 7. The CDR3 has 14 amino acids. CDR3 sequence: CASSSPTGYYGYTF. CDR3 bases: TGTGCCAGCAGCTCCCCGACAGGGTACTATGGCTACACCTTC.

The chain joins TRBV5-1 to TRBJ2-1, with no clear D. The germline V gene has CDR1 SGHRS and CDR2 YFSETQ. Deletions cut 4 bases from V and 2 bases from J, with 4 bases between. The CDR3 runs to 12 residues. CDR3 in DNA: TGCGCCAGCAGCCTCCCCTACAATGAGCAGTTCTTC. Its translation: CASSLPYNEQFF.

The V and J genes are TRBV21-1 and TRBJ1-4; TRBD1 reflects the table's D call only, with no check against the DNA. TRBV21-1 is recorded as a pseudogene. The CDR3 spans 17 residues. The CDR3 DNA sequence: TGTGCCAGCAGCAAAAGGTTGGGAGACAGGGGGGTTGAAAAACTGTTTTTT. Translated, it gives CASSKRLGDRGVEKLFF.

The V gene is TRBV2, the J gene TRBJ2-5; D perhaps matches TRBD1 (6 bases). Between the trimmed V and J ends, which lost 3 bases and 5 bases, there was a span of 16 bases. The CDR3 length is 15 residues. Germline-derived CDR1 and CDR2 are SNHLY and FYNNEI. The CDR3: CASSDRDRSRETQYF. CDR3 bases: TGTGCCAGCAGTGACCGAGACAGGTCTCGGGAGACCCAGTACTTC.

This clone was found once. V gene TRBV5-5 combines with J gene TRBJ2-1, with 10 bases matching TRBD2. This CDR3 has 15 residues. Trimming at V came to 3 bases and at J to 6 bases, leaving 6 bases not matched to a gene. Looked up from germline, CDR1 is SGHKS and CDR2 is YYEKEE (reference sequence). Here the CDR3 DNA reads TGTGCCAGCAGCTCGATAGCGGGGGGTCCCAATGAGCAGTTCTTC. This encodes CASSSIAGGPNEQFF.

The V call is TRBV7-8, the J call TRBJ2-2, with TRBD1 matching 7 bases. V was pared by 5 bases and J by 6 bases, with 9 bases of the junction left unmatched. The germline gives CDR1 SGHVS, CDR2 FQNEAQ. The CDR3 has 15 residues. The CDR3 coding sequence is TGTGCCAGCAGCCTAACAGGGGAATATGCCGGGGAGCTGTTTTTT. Translated: CASSLTGEYAGELFF.

The gene calls are TRBV15 and TRBJ1-1; no reliable D call. Trimming took 0 bases from V and 0 from J, leaving 17 bases between them. This CDR3 region has 18 residues. Germline-derived CDR1 and CDR2 are LNHNV and YYDKDF (reference sequence). The CDR3 DNA reads TGTGCCACCAGCAGAGATCCTCTTGGTAACAGTGTGAACACTGAAGCTTTCTTT. This sequence encodes CATSRDPLGNSVNTEAFF. Using reference TRBV15 and TRBJ1-1 for the parts outside the CDR3, the full variable domain is DAMVIQNPRYQVTQFGKPVTLSCSQTLNHNVMYWYQQKSSQAPKLLFHYYDKDFNNEADTPDNFQSRRPNTSFCFLDIRSPGLGDTAMYLCATSRDPLGNSVNTEAFFGQGTRLTVV.

This clone was picked up a small number of times. This rearrangement joins TRBV3-1 (or the pseudogene TRBV3-2) to TRBJ1-6; 7 bases fit TRBD1. The V gene's germline CDR1 is LGHDT and CDR2 YNNKEL (reference sequence). With V trimmed by 6 bases and J by 9 bases, 11 bases remained unmatched. This CDR3 has 15 amino acids. CDR3 in DNA: TGTGCCAGCAGTCAGTCAACAGGGGAGAGTTCACCCCTCCACTTT. Its protein product is CASSQSTGESSPLHF.

The chain links TRBV30 to TRBJ1-5, with 8 bases matching TRBD1. Per the germline V gene, CDR1 is GTSNPN and CDR2 is SVGIG (reference sequence). The CDR3 covers 15 residues. The V segment lost 2 bases and the J segment 4 bases; nucleotides outside the gene matches: 7. CDR3 sequence reads: CAWSPRTGRNQPQHF. Here the CDR3 DNA reads TGTGCCTGGAGTCCCCGGACAGGGCGGAATCAGCCCCAGCATTTT.

This clone was picked up one time. This chain's CDR3 is CASRTSGGGNEQFF. The CDR3 bases are TGTGCCAGCCGGACTAGCGGGGGGGGGAATGAGCAGTTCTTC. The V gene is TRBV6-5, the J gene TRBJ2-1; 15 positions agree with TRBD2. The V gene end was trimmed by 8 bases and the J gene end by 7 bases; junction bases not matched to a gene: 3. CDR1 and CDR2 from the germline V gene are MNHEY and SVGAGI. The CDR3 has 14 amino acids.

The chain couples TRBV6-5 to TRBJ1-6; tentatively, D is TRBD1 (6 bases). This CDR3 spans 14 amino acids. Germline V gene sequence: CDR1 MNHEY, CDR2 SVGAGI. Trimming removed 2 bases from V and 9 bases from J, with 11 bases in between. For the CDR3, the DNA is TGTGCCAGCAGTTACAGGGGGTACGGTTCACCCCTCCACTTT. Its translation: CASSYRGYGSPLHF.

The rearrangement uses TRBV28 and TRBJ2-1, with 8 bases identical to TRBD1. Losses at the gene ends were 5 bases for V and 2 bases for J; bases not matched to a gene: 8. This CDR3 is 16 amino acids long. Germline-derived CDR1 and CDR2 are MDHEN and SYDVKM. Here the CDR3 reads CASSDPGQVAYNEQFF. The CDR3 DNA follows: TGTGCCAGCAGTGACCCGGGACAGGTCGCCTACAATGAGCAGTTCTTC.

The chain recombines TRBV27 with TRBJ1-5; a weak D match, TRBD1 (6 bases). The V and J ends lost 1 base and 3 bases respectively, with 19 bases between them. This CDR3 region has 18 residues. Germline lookup yields CDR1 MNHEY and CDR2 SMNVEV (reference sequence). For the CDR3, the DNA is TGTGCCAGCAGTTTATGGGGGGGCGACCCCGCGCTCAATCAGCCCCAGCATTTT. This gives the protein CASSLWGGDPALNQPQHF.

The sample holds one count of this clone. The rearrangement uses TRBV27 and TRBJ1-2; D might be TRBD1 (5 bases). V lost 5 bases and J 5 bases, leaving 15 bases between the germline ends. This CDR3 is built from 14 residues. Germline values: CDR1 MNHEY, CDR2 SMNVEV (reference sequence). CDR3 sequence (DNA): TGTGCCAGCAGTCGAGCGGGGCGGGGTTATGGCTACACCTTC. Amino acid sequence: CASSRAGRGYGYTF.

This clone was detected once. The chain couples TRBV10-3 to TRBJ1-1, with D uncertain. V was clipped by 10 bases and J by 8 bases, with 14 bases between them. From germline, CDR1 is ENHRY and CDR2 SYGVKD. The CDR3 runs to 11 residues. The CDR3 nucleotides are TGTGCCACCGGTGGCGGCCGGGAAGCTTTCTTT. The encoded protein is CATGGGREAFF.

The V call is TRBV30, the J call TRBJ1-1; D is uncertain. Germline-derived CDR1 and CDR2 are GTSNPN and SVGIG (reference sequence). The germline V and J ends were trimmed by 3 bases and 1 base, with 9 bases remaining between them. This CDR3 is built from 13 residues. CDR3 nucleotide sequence: TGTGCCTGGAGGAGGGAGGGGAACACTGAAGCTTTCTTT. Protein sequence: CAWRREGNTEAFF.

The chain links TRBV12-3 or TRBV12-4 to TRBJ1-2; D is possibly TRBD1 (5 bases). V was clipped by 6 bases and J by 2 bases, with 10 bases between them. CDR3 size: 13 residues. The CDR3, as DNA: TGTGCCAGCAGGCCGACAGTGAACTATGGCTACACCTTC. Protein: CASRPTVNYGYTF.

The chain has TRBV15 and TRBJ2-7; D is unresolved. V was cut by 5 bases and J by 7 bases, with 15 bases left in between. CDR1 and CDR2 (germline): LNHNV, YYDKDF (reference sequence). The CDR3 spans 13 residues. The DNA for the CDR3 is TGTGCCACCAGCGGAACGGCCCTCGGGGAGCAGTACTTC. It encodes CATSGTALGEQYF.

This clone was observed a few times. The chain is built from TRBV5-1 and TRBJ1-1; D unresolved. V was cut by 6 bases and J by 1 base, with 13 bases left in between. This CDR3 region has 14 residues. From germline, CDR1 is SGHRS and CDR2 YFSETQ. The CDR3 spells CASTIQPGNTEAFF. CDR3 nucleotides: TGCGCCAGCACCATCCAACCGGGGAACACTGAAGCTTTCTTT.

The chain combines TRBV9 with TRBJ2-1; 7 bases map to TRBD2. J gave up 6 bases and V 2 bases, and 8 bases lay outside the gene matches. Germline CDR1 and CDR2: SGDLS and YYNGEE. The CDR3 has 15 residues. CDR3 loop: CASSVEAGVGNEQFF. Written as DNA, the CDR3 is TGTGCCAGCAGCGTCGAGGCGGGGGTGGGCAATGAGCAGTTCTTC.

Only a few counts were recorded for this clone. The rearrangement joins TRBV5-1 to TRBJ1-1; TRBD1 matches 9 bases. This CDR3 contains 15 residues. J was trimmed by 5 bases and V by 3 bases; bases with no gene match: 8. Germline CDR1 is SGHRS and CDR2 is YFSETQ. CDR3 in amino acids: CASSSRPGTGTEAFF. The CDR3 bases are TGCGCCAGCAGCTCCCGTCCCGGGACAGGGACTGAAGCTTTCTTT. The whole variable domain, filled in from reference TRBV5-1 and TRBJ1-1, reads KAGVTQTPRYLIKTRGQQVTLSCSPISGHRSVSWYQQTPGQGLQFLFEYFSETQRNKGNFPGRFSGRQFSNSRSEMNVSTLELGDSALYLCASSSRPGTGTEAFFGQGTRLTVV.

The genes are TRBV9 and TRBJ2-3, with 8 bases lining up with TRBD1. CDR3 length equals 17 residues. J gave up 1 base and V 2 bases, and 9 bases lay outside the gene matches. Per the germline V gene, CDR1 is SGDLS and CDR2 is YYNGEE. The CDR3 DNA sequence: TGTGCCAGCAGCGTTACAGGGGGTTCCTCTGGCACAGATACGCAGTATTTT. Encoded protein: CASSVTGGSSGTDTQYF.

The chain has TRBV5-6 and TRBJ1-3; D may be TRBD1 (5 bases). The CDR3 is made up of 16 amino acids. Looked up from germline, CDR1 is SGHDT and CDR2 is YYEEEE. V lost 5 bases, J lost 2 bases, and 17 bases lay in between. The DNA for the CDR3 is TGTGCCAGCAGTCCCATTAATGGGGGGACTGGAAACACCATATATTTT. Translating gives CASSPINGGTGNTIYF.

This chain joins TRBV5-1 and TRBJ1-3, with D possibly being TRBD1 (5 bases). This CDR3 comprises 16 residues. The V end lost 4 bases, the J end lost 0 bases, and 14 bases lay between the germline ends. Germline V gives CDR1 SGHRS, CDR2 YFSETQ. CDR3 loop: CASSNQQASSGNTIYF. CDR3 in DNA: TGCGCCAGCAGCAACCAACAGGCGAGCTCTGGAAACACCATATATTTT.

This chain links TRBV6-1 with TRBJ2-6, with a weak D call TRBD2 (5 bases). The CDR3 totals 18 residues. Germline V gene data show CDR1 as MNHNS and CDR2 as SASEGT. Trimming removed 1 base at V and 0 bases at J, with 13 bases between. CDR3 protein: CASSEVGSRGSGANVLTF. CDR3 nucleotides: TGTGCCAGCAGTGAAGTTGGGTCTCGGGGCTCTGGGGCCAACGTCCTGACTTTC.

The chain links TRBV6-5 to TRBJ2-3; a weak D match, TRBD1 (5 bases). V dropped 7 bases and J dropped 0 bases, with 14 bases sitting between them. This CDR3 contains 15 residues. Germline values: CDR1 MNHEY, CDR2 SVGAGI. CDR3 DNA: TGTGCCAGCACCCTGAGACAGCCTAGCACAGATACGCAGTATTTT. It is translated as CASTLRQPSTDTQYF.

The gene calls are TRBV18 and TRBJ2-7, with 8 bases identical to TRBD1. There are 12 residues in the CDR3. The V and J ends lost 3 bases and 7 bases, in that order; junction bases with no gene match: 2. The germline gives CDR1 KGHSH, CDR2 LQKENI. CDR3: CASSPGTGEQYF. As DNA, the CDR3 is TGTGCCAGCTCACCCGGGACAGGAGAGCAGTACTTC.

The chain has TRBV10-3 and TRBJ2-7, with 11 positions matching TRBD2. The CDR3 is 13 residues long. Germline-derived CDR1 and CDR2 are ENHRY and SYGVKD. The V gene end was trimmed by 6 bases and the J gene end by 5 bases; junction bases not matched to a gene: 3. The CDR3 region has the DNA TGTGCCATCAGAGGGACTAGCGGCAACGAGCAGTACTTC. Protein sequence: CAIRGTSGNEQYF.